This TCR beta chain comes out of a study of blood T cell repertoires in COVID-19. The germline V gene has CDR1 SNHLY and CDR2 FYNNEI. The CDR3 spans 14 residues. V lost 6 bases and J 5 bases, leaving 14 bases between the germline ends. Clones were sequenced by immunoSEQ multiplex PCR, and TCRdb holds only the in-frame ones, with some missing. The table lists over 200,000 clones, over 70% of them singletons. This sequence joins TRBV2 and TRBJ2-1, with no clear D. The source of this sequence is an elderly man with acute or convalescent COVID-19. What was sequenced was peripheral blood. The CDR3 here is CASSPIIPNNEQFF. The DNA for the CDR3 is TGTGCCAGCAGCCCCATAATACCTAACAATGAGCAGTTCTTC.